Listed below are T cell receptor beta chains from one sample, sequenced in a study of metastatic and nonmetastatic thyroid tumors. TCRdb recomputed clones from the PCR reads via MiXCR. The sample holds some 20,000 clones, about 30% seen once. The sequencing input was adjacent normal tissue. The receptor source for this set is a female donor with papillary thyroid cancer or a benign thyroid nodule (not recorded which). Some clones in this sample may be carry-over from other donors' samples. Each CDR3 is given with its conserved first and last residue. Fields, in order: clone size, J gene, V gene, D gene, CDR3 protein, CDR3 DNA. A D gene is named only where the DNA matches it firmly. Where a row states a size, it is once, few, many or the class of an expanded clone; other rows omit it.

few | TRBJ2-6 | TRBV6-2/TRBV6-3 | . | CASSPDLSGANFLTF | TGTGCCAGCAGCCCCGATTTGTCTGGGGCCAACTTCCTGACTTTC
. | TRBJ2-2 | TRBV7-2 | TRBD2 | CASSGLAENTGELFF | TGTGCCAGCAGTGGACTAGCGGAGAACACCGGGGAGCTGTTTTTT
. | TRBJ1-1 | TRBV20-1 | . | CSASGAPDGNTEAFF | TGCAGTGCTAGTGGGGCCCCCGATGGGAACACTGAAGCTTTCTTT
many | TRBJ2-2 | TRBV5-1 | TRBD1 | CASSSGQGSGELFF | TGCGCCAGCAGCTCGGGACAGGGGTCCGGGGAGCTGTTTTTT
once | TRBJ1-5 | TRBV20-1 | TRBD1 | CSAREGQVSDQPQHF | TGCAGTGCTAGAGAGGGACAGGTTTCGGATCAGCCCCAGCATTTT
few | TRBJ2-1 | TRBV2 | TRBD2 | CAGCQAGGPRNEQFF | TGTGCCGGGTGCCAGGCGGGAGGGCCGCGGAATGAGCAGTTCTTC
. | TRBJ2-7 | TRBV11-2 | TRBD1 | CASSPGTGEQYF | TGTGCCAGCAGTCCTGGGACAGGGGAGCAGTACTTC
many | TRBJ1-5 | TRBV5-8 | . | CASSLAGPNQPQHF | TGTGCCAGCAGCTTGGCTGGGCCCAATCAGCCCCAGCATTTT
. | TRBJ2-1 | TRBV9 | . | CASSVGTEQFF | TGTGCCAGCAGCGTAGGCACTGAGCAGTTCTTC
few | TRBJ2-7 | TRBV6-1 | TRBD1 | CASTSGTGVSLGYEQYF | TGTGCCAGCACCTCGGGGACAGGGGTTTCATTGGGTTACGAGCAGTACTTC
once | TRBJ2-1 | TRBV2 | TRBD2 | CASRTSGRIGQFF | TGTGCCAGCCGGACTAGCGGGAGAATCGGGCAGTTCTTC
few | TRBJ2-3 | TRBV2 | . | CASSRDGTSTDTQYF | TGTGCCAGCAGCCGAGACGGGACTAGCACAGATACGCAGTATTTT
few | TRBJ1-2 | TRBV6-1 | . | CASSPRGGANYGYTF | TGTGCCAGCAGTCCTCGGGGGGGGGCGAACTATGGCTACACCTTC
many | TRBJ2-5 | TRBV3-1 | . | CASSHRETQYF | TGTGCCAGCAGCCACAGGGAGACCCAGTACTTC
many | TRBJ2-2 | TRBV27 | . | CASSLGRQFGELFF | TGTGCCAGCAGCCTAGGGAGACAGTTCGGGGAGCTGTTTTTT
. | TRBJ2-1 | TRBV12-3/TRBV12-4 | . | CASKGLRYNEQFF | TGTGCCAGCAAAGGGCTTCGCTACAATGAGCAGTTCTTC
medium-sized | TRBJ1-5 | TRBV6-5 | TRBD1 | CASSYRGRSQPQHF | TGTGCCAGCAGTTACAGGGGGCGAAGTCAGCCCCAGCATTTT
. | TRBJ2-2 | TRBV7-2 | . | CASSLATGSGELFF | TGTGCCAGCAGCTTAGCGACAGGTTCGGGGGAGCTGTTTTTT
many | TRBJ2-1 | TRBV7-3 | TRBD2 | CASSPWRGNSYNEQFF | TGTGCCAGCAGCCCCTGGCGGGGGAACTCCTACAATGAGCAGTTCTTC
many | TRBJ1-2 | TRBV2 | . | CASSELWGYTF | TGTGCCAGCAGTGAACTGTGGGGCTACACCTTC
many | TRBJ1-5 | TRBV15 | . | CATSRDSRSNQPQHF | TGTGCCACCAGCAGAGATTCGAGGAGCAATCAGCCCCAGCATTTT
few | TRBJ1-2 | TRBV6-6 | . | CASSYASGEGRLGYTF | TGTGCCAGCAGTTACGCCTCGGGTGAGGGCCGGTTAGGCTACACCTTC
. | TRBJ2-1 | TRBV24-1 | . | CATSDFEAGSYNEQFF | TGTGCCACCAGTGATTTTGAGGCAGGCTCCTACAATGAGCAGTTCTTC
medium-sized | TRBJ2-2 | TRBV7-3 | TRBD2 | CASSLVRGGSTGELFF | TGTGCCAGCAGCTTAGTGCGGGGGGGCAGCACCGGGGAGCTGTTTTTT
. | TRBJ2-3 | TRBV30 | . | CAWSARDTQYF | TGTGCCTGGAGTGCGAGGGATACGCAGTATTTT
. | TRBJ2-7 | TRBV6-1 | TRBD1 | CASSLRQGAAYEQYF | TGTGCCAGCAGTTTACGACAGGGGGCGGCCTACGAGCAGTACTTC
many | TRBJ2-3 | TRBV20-1 | . | CSAPPRTGTLRQYF | TGCAGTGCCCCCCCCCGGACGGGGACGCTTAGGCAGTATTTT
. | TRBJ2-1 | TRBV19 | . | CASSSPHSYNEQFF | TGTGCCAGTAGTTCTCCCCACTCCTACAATGAGCAGTTCTTC
. | TRBJ1-6 | TRBV28 | . | CASSLGGIHNSPLHF | TGTGCCAGCAGTTTAGGGGGCATCCATAATTCACCCCTCCACTTT
few | TRBJ1-2 | TRBV6-2/TRBV6-3 | . | CASSYSMGTYGYTF | TGTGCCAGCAGTTACTCGATGGGAACCTATGGCTACACCTTC
. | TRBJ1-3 | TRBV7-3 | . | CASSLGPDKSSGNTIYF | TGTGCCAGCAGCTTAGGCCCGGACAAATCCTCTGGAAACACCATATATTTT
. | TRBJ1-2 | TRBV20-1 | . | CSASGFNYGYTF | TGCAGTGCTAGTGGCTTTAACTATGGCTACACCTTC
few | TRBJ2-7 | TRBV28 | . | CASSASPRDYEQYF | TGTGCCAGCAGTGCGTCCCCCAGGGACTACGAGCAGTACTTC
few | TRBJ1-3 | TRBV19 | . | CASSGLTGNTIYF | TGTGCCAGTAGTGGCCTTACTGGAAACACCATATATTTT
. | TRBJ2-7 | TRBV13 | TRBD1 | CASSLGRRGGRYEQYF | TGTGCCAGCAGCTTAGGCCGAAGAGGGGGCAGGTACGAGCAGTACTTC
many | TRBJ2-3 | TRBV28 | TRBD2 | CASSLEWLAGGTDTQYF | TGTGCCAGCAGTTTAGAATGGCTAGCGGGAGGGACAGATACGCAGTATTTT
. | TRBJ2-2 | TRBV30 | TRBD2 | CAWSRLAGSNTGELFF | TGTGCCTGGAGTAGACTAGCGGGGTCGAACACCGGGGAGCTGTTTTTT
many | TRBJ2-3 | TRBV30 | . | CAWSVGGAGRTDTQYF | TGTGCCTGGAGTGTGGGTGGGGCAGGAAGGACAGATACGCAGTATTTT
. | TRBJ2-2 | TRBV7-2 | . | CASSFGRNTGELFF | TGTGCCAGCAGCTTCGGCAGAAACACCGGGGAGCTGTTTTTT
. | TRBJ2-7 | TRBV7-2 | . | CASSPQGAPYEQYF | TGTGCCAGCAGCCCCCAGGGAGCCCCCTACGAGCAGTACTTC
many | TRBJ2-7 | TRBV5-4 | . | CASSLIQGGNEQYF | TGTGCCAGCAGCTTGATACAGGGAGGGAACGAGCAGTACTTC
few | TRBJ2-1 | TRBV27 | . | CASSRERANNEQFF | TGTGCCAGCAGTCGGGAGAGGGCGAACAATGAGCAGTTCTTC
. | TRBJ2-3 | TRBV5-1 | TRBD2 | CASSLTASGRGTDTQYF | TGCGCCAGCAGCTTAACGGCTAGCGGTAGGGGCACAGATACGCAGTATTTT
many | TRBJ2-3 | TRBV3-1 | TRBD2 | CASSQDWGGTQYF | TGTGCCAGCAGCCAAGATTGGGGGGGGACGCAGTATTTT
many | TRBJ1-1 | TRBV30 | . | CAWSVQVSEAFF | TGTGCCTGGAGTGTACAGGTCAGTGAAGCTTTCTTT
medium-sized | TRBJ2-5 | TRBV7-2 | . | CASSLGPRGIQETQYF | TGTGCCAGCAGCTTAGGGCCCCGGGGGATCCAAGAGACCCAGTACTTC
few | TRBJ2-5 | TRBV11-3 | . | CASSSWTEQETQYF | TGTGCCAGCAGCTCGTGGACGGAACAAGAGACCCAGTACTTC
once | TRBJ1-2 | TRBV24-1 | . | CATSDGDPYSHGYTF | TGTGCCACCAGTGATGGGGATCCATATTCCCACGGCTACACCTTC
few | TRBJ1-1 | TRBV28 | . | CASSLAVGVTEAFF | TGTGCCAGCAGTTTAGCCGTGGGGGTCACTGAAGCTTTCTTT
many | TRBJ2-3 | TRBV19 | . | CASSRHRVGRSDTQYF | TGTGCCAGTAGCCGCCACAGGGTAGGGAGGTCAGATACGCAGTATTTT
few | TRBJ1-2 | TRBV6-1 | . | CASRGGSAHYGYTF | TGTGCCAGCAGGGGGGGGTCGGCCCACTATGGCTACACCTTC
. | TRBJ2-2 | TRBV28 | TRBD2 | CASSFSGSRSGELFF | TGTGCCAGCAGTTTTAGCGGGAGTAGATCCGGGGAGCTGTTTTTT
. | TRBJ2-7 | TRBV20-1 | . | CSAMGLANSYEQYF | TGCAGTGCTATGGGTCTAGCGAATTCCTACGAGCAGTACTTC
medium-sized | TRBJ1-1 | TRBV28 | . | CASKRGDTEAFF | TGTGCCAGCAAGAGGGGAGACACTGAAGCTTTCTTT
many | TRBJ2-3 | TRBV6-1 | TRBD1 | CASRDRGPGDTQYF | TGTGCCAGCAGGGACAGGGGGCCGGGAGATACGCAGTATTTT
. | TRBJ1-6 | TRBV12-3/TRBV12-4 | . | CASSLTGAYNSPLHF | TGTGCCAGCAGTTTAACGGGGGCCTATAATTCACCCCTCCACTTT
. | TRBJ2-7 | TRBV27 | TRBD1 | CASSGRDRAGEQYF | TGTGCCAGCAGTGGCCGTGACAGGGCTGGGGAGCAGTACTTC